The 13 T cell receptor beta chains listed next were all sequenced from one sample in a study of human T cells and chemical hapten exposure. One entry per CDR3 protein, called by TCRdb with MiXCR from the RACE reads. The table includes roughly 92,000 distinct CDR3 sequences, 11% detected once. Specified time point: patch test 2, 6 weeks after DPC sensitization. As to treatment: therapeutic diphenylcyclopropenone sensitization with weekly scalp DPC. Sequencing used whole blood, obtained in connection with sensitization to the hapten diphenylcyclopropenone (DPC). The receptors come from a woman aged 35 to 49 with alopecia areata. Some clones in this sample may be carry-over from other donors' samples.

This clonotype was counted many times. The V and J genes are TRBV29-1 and TRBJ2-5; D call uncertain. Trimming removed 7 bases from V and 1 base from J, with 4 bases in between. The CDR3 extends over 10 amino acids. Germline-derived CDR1 and CDR2 are SQVTM and ANQGSEA. The CDR3 DNA is TGCAGCGGCAGCCAAGAGACCCAGTACTTC. It specifies CSGSQETQYF.

This clonotype was counted only a few times. CDR3 sequence reads: CASSLGAVTRAETQYF. In DNA, the CDR3 is TGCGCCAGCAGCTTGGGGGCAGTGACCCGAGCGGAGACCCAGTACTTC. This chain connects TRBV5-1 to TRBJ2-5; D is undetermined. V was trimmed by 0 bases and J by 5 bases, leaving 17 bases between them. Germline CDR1 reads SGHRS; CDR2 reads YFSETQ. The CDR3 has 16 residues.

The J gene is TRBJ2-5, the V gene TRBV27; 8 bases match TRBD2. V shed 4 bases, J shed 5 bases, and the junction held 9 bases outside the gene matches. This CDR3 contains 15 residues. Germline CDR1 is MNHEY and CDR2 is SMNVEV (reference sequence). The CDR3 sequence is CASSYQGLGAETQYF. CDR3 sequence (DNA): TGTGCCAGCAGTTACCAGGGACTAGGAGCGGAGACCCAGTACTTC.

This clonotype was seen only a few times. The rearrangement uses TRBV4-2 and TRBJ1-2; possibly TRBD1 for D (6 bases). The CDR3 runs to 16 residues. The germline V gene has CDR1 LGHNA and CDR2 YNFKEQ. V was pared by 0 bases and J by 6 bases, with 17 bases between. The CDR3 nucleotides read TGTGCCAGCAGCCAAGACGTGTCAGGGGTCGGGCATGGCTACACCTTC. Encoded protein: CASSQDVSGVGHGYTF.

This clonotype was recorded at least ten times. V usage is TRBV30 and J usage is TRBJ2-3; 9 bases match TRBD2. Germline V lookup: CDR1 GTSNPN, CDR2 SVGIG (reference sequence). The CDR3 spans 15 residues. The trim removed 0 bases at V and 2 bases at J, leaving 3 bases unmatched. The CDR3 DNA sequence: TGTGCCTGGAGTGTGGTAGCGGGGGTCACAGATACGCAGTATTTT. Residues: CAWSVVAGVTDTQYF.

This clonotype was counted between two and nine times. This rearrangement joins TRBV7-6 to TRBJ2-1; 8 bases line up with TRBD1. The V and J ends lost 2 bases and 3 bases, in that order; junction bases with no gene match: 3. This CDR3 region has 15 residues. Germline lookup yields CDR1 SGHVS and CDR2 FNYEAQ. CDR3 in amino acids: CASSLRTGSYNEQFF. The CDR3 nucleotides are TGTGCCAGCAGCTTAAGGACAGGGAGCTACAATGAGCAGTTCTTC.

This clonotype showed up just a few times. The rearrangement links TRBV10-3 to TRBJ2-7; D not certain. Germline V CDR1 and CDR2: ENHRY, SYGVKD. V was shortened by 11 bases and J by 4 bases, with 18 bases between the two germline ends. This CDR3 spans 13 amino acids. For the CDR3, the DNA is TGTGCCTCCGGGCCCGAGAAAACTTACGAGCAGTACTTC. The encoded protein is CASGPEKTYEQYF.

The chain carries TRBV11-2 and TRBJ2-6; D is uncertain. CDR3 size: 19 residues. The germline gives CDR1 SGHAT, CDR2 FQNNGV. V lost 1 base and J 2 bases, leaving 18 bases between the germline ends. CDR3 amino acids: CASSLVIGRVFAGANVLTF. CDR3 sequence (DNA): TGTGCCAGCAGCTTAGTCATAGGTCGGGTGTTCGCTGGGGCCAACGTCCTGACTTTC. Full variable domain (remainder filled in from reference TRBV11-2 and TRBJ2-6): EAGVAQSPRYKIIEKRQSVAFWCNPISGHATLYWYQQILGQGPKLLIQFQNNGVVDDSQLPKDRFSAERLKGVDSTLKIQPAKLEDSAVYLCASSLVIGRVFAGANVLTFGAGSRLTVL.

This clonotype has at least ten counts. V and J are TRBV7-2 and TRBJ2-1, with 12 positions matching TRBD2. CDR1 is SGHTA and CDR2 is FQGNSA in the germline V gene. J lost 6 bases, V lost 5 bases, and 8 bases had no gene match. CDR3 size: 16 residues. The CDR3 coding sequence is TGTGCCAGCAGCGCGAGACTAGCGGGAGTCTCCAATGAGCAGTTCTTC. Protein sequence: CASSARLAGVSNEQFF.

This clonotype was seen many times. V is TRBV6-2 or TRBV6-3 and J is TRBJ2-7; D could derive from TRBD1 or TRBD2 (5 bases each). The germline gives CDR1 MNHEY, CDR2 SVGEGT. With 6 bases removed from V and 1 base from J, the gap between germline ends came to 19 bases. This CDR3 region has 16 residues. Here the CDR3 DNA reads TGTGCCAGCAGCTTAAACCGGGACCGAAAATCCTACGAGCAGTACTTC. It yields the protein CASSLNRDRKSYEQYF.

This chain joins TRBV19 and TRBJ1-1, with a possible D match to TRBD1 (6 bases). Trimming took 6 bases from V and 8 from J, leaving 16 bases between them. Germline V gene sequence: CDR1 LNHDA, CDR2 SQIVND (reference sequence). The CDR3 runs 13 residues. The chain's CDR3 is CASSPQGGFEAFF. Written as DNA, the CDR3 is TGTGCCAGTAGCCCACAGGGTGGATTCGAAGCTTTCTTT.

The chain combines TRBV29-1 with TRBJ1-4; a possible D gene is TRBD1 (6 bases). The V and J ends lost 2 bases and 5 bases respectively, with 9 bases between them. The CDR3 has 13 residues. CDR1 and CDR2 from the germline V gene are SQVTM and ANQGSEA. CDR3 residues: CSVERGPNEKLFF. The CDR3 DNA sequence: TGCAGCGTTGAACGGGGGCCCAATGAAAAACTGTTTTTT.

This clonotype was counted between two and nine times. This sequence joins TRBV20-1 and TRBJ2-5, with D unresolved. Looked up from germline, CDR1 is DFQATT and CDR2 is SNEGSKA (reference sequence). The CDR3 covers 14 residues. Deletions cut 6 bases from V and 5 bases from J, with 19 bases between. CDR3 protein: CSAPSGRVKETQYF. The CDR3 DNA sequence: TGCAGTGCCCCCTCAGGAAGGGTCAAGGAGACCCAGTACTTC.